The 2 T cell receptor beta chains below all came from one sample that was sequenced in a study of blood T cell repertoires in COVID-19. The method was immunoSEQ multiplex PCR; TCRdb's version includes in-frame clones alone and lacks a portion of them. The data show about 54,000 clones, approximately 81% seen once. The source material was peripheral blood. These receptors were collected from a man aged 40-50 years with active COVID-19.

The rearrangement uses TRBV27 and TRBJ2-3; maybe TRBD1 (6 bases). The CDR3 runs to 15 residues. Germline V gene data show CDR1 as MNHEY and CDR2 as SMNVEV (reference sequence). Trimming left V 6 bases short and J 5 bases short, with 18 bases between. The CDR3 here is CASRQGQSVVDTQYF. The CDR3 coding sequence is TGTGCCAGCAGACAGGGCCAAAGCGTCGTAGATACGCAGTATTTT.

J is TRBJ1-3 and V is TRBV19; D is unclear. Germline V gives CDR1 LNHDA, CDR2 SQIVND (reference sequence). The CDR3 has 18 residues. V lost 6 bases to trimming and J lost 3 bases, with 24 bases between them. The CDR3 coding sequence is TGTGCCAGTAGCGATAATCCGGGATCCGCTTCGGGTGGAAACACCATATATTTT. It codes for CASSDNPGSASGGNTIYF.